These 10 T cell receptor beta chains were sequenced from one sample in a study of vaccination and CD4 T cells after COVID-19 (dated 2022 in TCRdb). Library preparation employed PCR. Sequencer: Illumina iSeq 100. TCR sequencing of DNA from cultured CD4+ T cells used the Oncomine TCR Beta short-read assay at the Johns Hopkins FTIC core. Using fastp at Q25 and MiXCR, TCRdb reprocessed the public reads and kept productive beta chains. Duplicate CDR3 protein sequences are folded into a single record with the most common DNA and genes. For this sample the table gives over 11,000 distinct CDR3 sequences, of which roughly 43% were detected only once. The ten largest clones take up more than 15% of the sample. The sample's treatment or condition label, decoded: roughly ten-day PBMC culture with coronavirus spike peptide pools or control peptides (ViraFEST assay). What these receptors recognize is not known.

The sequenced sample consisted of cultured CD4+ T cells from blood. Source of these receptors: a human donor with COVID-19.

This clonotype has a handful of counts. The gene calls are TRBV20-1 and TRBJ1-6, with TRBD1 matching 10 bases. Germline V gene data show CDR1 as DFQATT and CDR2 as SNEGSKA (reference sequence). This CDR3 contains 13 residues. Germline trimming cut 6 bases from V and 10 bases from J; bases unmatched to any gene: 6. The CDR3: CSATDRGESPLHF. The CDR3 bases are TGCAGTGCCACGGACAGGGGGGAGTCACCCCTCCACTTT.

The J gene is TRBJ2-5, the V gene TRBV7-9; D is uncertain. Per the germline V gene, CDR1 is SEHNR and CDR2 is FQNEAQ (reference sequence). V lost 1 base and J 2 bases, leaving 5 bases between the germline ends. CDR3 length equals 13 residues. The CDR3 sequence: CASSLVRQETQYF. The CDR3 DNA reads TGTGCCAGCAGCTTAGTTCGTCAAGAGACCCAGTACTTC. Looking up the rest from reference TRBV7-9 and TRBJ2-5 gives the full variable domain: DTGVSQNPRHKITKRGQNVTFRCDPISEHNRLYWYRQTLGQGPEFLTYFQNEAQLEKSRLLSDRFSAERPKGSFSTLEIQRTEQGDSAMYLCASSLVRQETQYFGPGTRLLVL.

This clonotype came up a few times. The chain carries TRBV19 and TRBJ1-2; TRBD1 is a possible D gene (5 bases). Trimming took 7 bases from V and 2 from J, leaving 14 bases between them. This CDR3 spans 14 amino acids. CDR1 and CDR2 from the germline V gene are LNHDA and SQIVND (reference sequence). In DNA form, the CDR3 reads TGTGCCAGTATAGGTCAGGGCACCAACTATGGCTACACCTTC. Translating gives CASIGQGTNYGYTF.

The chain has TRBV20-1 and TRBJ2-1, with D maybe TRBD1 (5 bases). Germline CDR1 DFQATT, CDR2 SNEGSKA (reference sequence). The CDR3 extends over 15 amino acids. V lost 3 bases and J 3 bases, leaving 15 bases between the germline ends. The CDR3 nucleotides are TGCAGTGCTAGCTCTCACCCCACAGGCTACAATGAGCAGTTCTTC. Its translation is CSASSHPTGYNEQFF.

Concerning this clonotype itself: At one end, the junction sequence differs from germline, possibly due to a read error. The gene calls are TRBV6-1 and TRBJ1-1, with D possibly matching TRBD1 (6 bases). The CDR3 sequence is 16 residues long. CDR1 is MNHNS and CDR2 is SASEGT in the germline V gene. CDR3 sequence reads: CASSQTTGNGNTEAFF. As DNA, the CDR3 is TGTGCTAGCAGCCAAACGACAGGTAATGGGAACACTGAAGCTTTCTTT.

The V and J genes are TRBV6-1 and TRBJ1-3, with TRBD1 as a possible D gene (5 bases). Germline V gene sequence: CDR1 MNHNS, CDR2 SASEGT. Trimming removed 5 bases at V and 9 bases at J, with 20 bases between. The CDR3 has 15 amino acids. The DNA for the CDR3 is TGTGCCAGCAGTCGAGAGACGGGACCGATGGGCACCATATATTTT. Translation gives CASSRETGPMGTIYF.

In its sample, this clonotype was seen a few times. The rearrangement links TRBV12-3 or TRBV12-4 to TRBJ1-2, with TRBD1 matching 7 bases. V shed 5 bases and J 6 bases; nucleotides not matched to a gene: 9. The CDR3 totals 14 residues. CDR3 loop: CASSLHTGVDGYTF. CDR3 bases: TGTGCCAGCAGTCTACACACAGGGGTGGATGGCTACACCTTC.

CDR3 sequence: CASSSDGSSYNEQFF. CDR3 DNA: TGTGCCAGCAGTTCAGACGGTAGCTCCTACAATGAGCAGTTCTTC. V is TRBV7-9 and J is TRBJ2-1; no firm D call. The V end lost 6 bases, the J end lost 0 bases, and 12 bases lay between the germline ends. This CDR3 has 15 amino acids. CDR1 and CDR2 (germline): SEHNR, FQNEAQ (reference sequence).

Concerning this clonotype: One junction end disagrees with the germline gene, perhaps due to a read error. This chain connects TRBV7-7 to TRBJ2-5; TRBD1 matches 7 bases. CDR3 length: 13 amino acids. Germline CDR1 and CDR2: SSHAT and FNYEAQ (reference sequence). The CDR3 region is CASSPGQVETQYF. DNA of the CDR3: TGTGCTAGCAGCCCTGGACAGGTCGAGACCCAGTACTTC.

The V call is TRBV20-1, the J call TRBJ1-5; no clear D. Trimming took 0 bases from V and 5 from J, leaving 14 bases between them. Germline V CDR1 and CDR2: DFQATT, SNEGSKA (reference sequence). The CDR3 is 15 amino acids. The CDR3 DNA sequence: TGCAGTGCTAGAGATGGGCCAGCCAGCGATCAGCCCCAGCATTTT. Translated, it gives CSARDGPASDQPQHF.